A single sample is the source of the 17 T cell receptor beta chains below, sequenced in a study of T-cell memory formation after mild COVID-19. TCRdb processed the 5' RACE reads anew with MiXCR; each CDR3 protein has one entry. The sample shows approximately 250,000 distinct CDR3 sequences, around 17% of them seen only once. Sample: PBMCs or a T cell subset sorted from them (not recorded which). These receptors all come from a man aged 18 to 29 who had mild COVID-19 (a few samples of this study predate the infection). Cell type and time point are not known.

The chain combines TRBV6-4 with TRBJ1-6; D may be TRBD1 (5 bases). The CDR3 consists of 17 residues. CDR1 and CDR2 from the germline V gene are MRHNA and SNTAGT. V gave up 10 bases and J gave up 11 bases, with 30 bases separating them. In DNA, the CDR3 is TGTGCCACTCCGACGGGGGACCAAGCCCTGGCGGGTGCACCCCTCCACTTT. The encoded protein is CATPTGDQALAGAPLHF.

Written as DNA, the CDR3 is TGTGCCAGCAGTTTTCTGCTATCCTATAATTCACCCCTCCACTTT. Translated: CASSFLLSYNSPLHF. The chain has TRBV12-3 or TRBV12-4 and TRBJ1-6; D gene unclear. The CDR3 runs to 15 residues. V was cut by 3 bases and J by 1 base, with 7 bases left in between.

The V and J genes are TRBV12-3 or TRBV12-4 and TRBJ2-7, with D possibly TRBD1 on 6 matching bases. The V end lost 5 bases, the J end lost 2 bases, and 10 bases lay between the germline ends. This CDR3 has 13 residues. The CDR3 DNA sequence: TGTGCCAGCAGTAACTCAGGGGCCTACGAGCAGTACTTC. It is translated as CASSNSGAYEQYF.

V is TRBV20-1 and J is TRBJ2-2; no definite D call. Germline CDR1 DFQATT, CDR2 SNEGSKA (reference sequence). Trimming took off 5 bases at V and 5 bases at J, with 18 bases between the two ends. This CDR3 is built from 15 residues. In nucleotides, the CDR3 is TGCAGTGCTCGGAGAGACCTGACCGGGACCGGGGAGCTGTTTTTT. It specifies CSARRDLTGTGELFF.

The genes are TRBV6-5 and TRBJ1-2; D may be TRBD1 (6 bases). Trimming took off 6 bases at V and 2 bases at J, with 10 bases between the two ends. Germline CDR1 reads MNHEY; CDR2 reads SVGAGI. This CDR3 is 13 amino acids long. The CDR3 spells CASSRQANYGYTF. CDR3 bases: TGTGCCAGCAGCAGACAGGCCAACTATGGCTACACCTTC.

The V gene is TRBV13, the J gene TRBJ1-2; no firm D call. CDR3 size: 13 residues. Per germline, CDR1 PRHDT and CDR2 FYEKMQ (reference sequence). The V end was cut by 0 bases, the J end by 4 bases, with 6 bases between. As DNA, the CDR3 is TGTGCCAGCAGCTTAGGCCCTACCTATGGCTACACCTTC. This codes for CASSLGPTYGYTF.

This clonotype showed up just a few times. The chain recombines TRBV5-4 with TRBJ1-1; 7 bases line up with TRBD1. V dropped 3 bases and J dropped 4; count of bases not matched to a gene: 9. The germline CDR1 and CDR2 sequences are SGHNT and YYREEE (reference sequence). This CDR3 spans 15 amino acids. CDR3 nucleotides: TGTGCCAGCAGCTCGACAGGGTTTTTGAGCACTGAAGCTTTCTTT. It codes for CASSSTGFLSTEAFF.

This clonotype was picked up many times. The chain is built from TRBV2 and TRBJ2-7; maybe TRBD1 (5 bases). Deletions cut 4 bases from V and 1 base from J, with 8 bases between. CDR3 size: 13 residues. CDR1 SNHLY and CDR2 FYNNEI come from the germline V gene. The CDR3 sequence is CASSVPGSYEQYV. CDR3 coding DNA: TGTGCCAGCAGTGTACCAGGGTCCTACGAGCAGTACGTC.

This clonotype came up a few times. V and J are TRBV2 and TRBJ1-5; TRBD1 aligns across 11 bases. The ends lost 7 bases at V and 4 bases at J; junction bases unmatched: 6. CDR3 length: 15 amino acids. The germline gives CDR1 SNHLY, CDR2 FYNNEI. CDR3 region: CASTRDRGDNQPQHF. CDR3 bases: TGTGCCAGCACCCGGGACAGGGGGGATAATCAGCCCCAGCATTTT.

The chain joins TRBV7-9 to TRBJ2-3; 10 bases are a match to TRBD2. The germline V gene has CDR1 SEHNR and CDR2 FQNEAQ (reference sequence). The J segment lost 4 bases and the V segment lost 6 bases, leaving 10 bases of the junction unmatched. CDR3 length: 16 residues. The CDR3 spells CASRVTSGASADTQYF. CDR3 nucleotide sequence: TGTGCCAGCAGGGTAACTAGCGGGGCAAGCGCAGATACGCAGTATTTT.

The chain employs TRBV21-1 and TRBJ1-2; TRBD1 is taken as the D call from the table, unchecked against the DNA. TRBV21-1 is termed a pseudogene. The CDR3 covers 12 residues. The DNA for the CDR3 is TGTGCCAGTACGCAGGGGGCGGAGGGCTACACCTTC. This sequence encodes CASTQGAEGYTF.

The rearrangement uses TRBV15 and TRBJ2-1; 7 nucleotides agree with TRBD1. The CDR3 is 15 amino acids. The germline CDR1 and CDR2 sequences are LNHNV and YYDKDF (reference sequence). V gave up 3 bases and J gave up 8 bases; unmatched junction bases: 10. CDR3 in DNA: TGTGCCACCAGCAGGGAGACAGGGTCCGGGGATGAGCAGTTCTTC. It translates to CATSRETGSGDEQFF.

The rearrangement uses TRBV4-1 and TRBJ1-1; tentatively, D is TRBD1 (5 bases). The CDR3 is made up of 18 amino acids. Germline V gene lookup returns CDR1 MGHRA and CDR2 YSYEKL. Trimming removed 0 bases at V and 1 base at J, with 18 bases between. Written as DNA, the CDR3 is TGCGCCAGCAGCCAAGATATATGGGCGCCAGGGACGAACACTGAAGCTTTCTTT. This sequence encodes CASSQDIWAPGTNTEAFF.

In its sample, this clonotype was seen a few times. The DNA for the CDR3 is TGTGCCAGCAGCGCCCGGGACAGAAATAACACAGATACGCAGTATTTT. Its translation is CASSARDRNNTDTQYF. V usage is TRBV9 and J usage is TRBJ2-3, with TRBD1 identical over 7 bases. V shed 3 bases, J shed 2 bases, and the junction held 9 bases outside the gene matches. Germline lookup yields CDR1 SGDLS and CDR2 YYNGEE. This CDR3 spans 16 amino acids.

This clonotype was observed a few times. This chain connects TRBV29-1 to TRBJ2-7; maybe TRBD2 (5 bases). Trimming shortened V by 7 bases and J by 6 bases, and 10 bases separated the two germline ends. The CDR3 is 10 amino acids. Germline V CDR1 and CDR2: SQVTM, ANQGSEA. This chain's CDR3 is CSAGELEQYF. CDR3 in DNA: TGCAGCGCCGGGGAACTCGAGCAGTACTTC.

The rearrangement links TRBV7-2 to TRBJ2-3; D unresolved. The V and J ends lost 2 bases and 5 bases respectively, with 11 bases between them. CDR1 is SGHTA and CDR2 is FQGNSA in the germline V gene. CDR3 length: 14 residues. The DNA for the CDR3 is TGTGCCAGCAGCTTACGGGCGGTGAAAGATACGCAGTATTTT. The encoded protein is CASSLRAVKDTQYF.

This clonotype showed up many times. In nucleotides, the CDR3 is TGTGCCGGAGCGGGGGGGCCAACAGATACGCAGTATTTT. This gives the protein CAGAGGPTDTQYF. This chain joins TRBV7-2 and TRBJ2-3, with TRBD2 matching 10 bases. From germline, CDR1 is SGHTA and CDR2 FQGNSA. With 11 bases clipped from V and 3 bases from J, the junction kept 5 bases outside the gene matches. The CDR3 runs 13 residues.